A single sample is the source of the 31 T cell receptor beta chains below, sequenced in a study of response to subunit inactivated influenza vaccine. Using its own MiXCR run on the RT-PCR reads, TCRdb lists one record per CDR3 protein. The sample carries 710,000 or so distinct CDR3 sequences, about 15% recorded once. Sequences were derived from PBMCs from blood, sampled about 12 days after vaccination. Every receptor here comes from a man aged 50 to 59 who received an inactivated influenza vaccine.

The rearrangement links TRBV30 to TRBJ2-3, with unresolved D. This CDR3 has 12 amino acids. Trimming shortened V by 2 bases and J by 3 bases, and 6 bases separated the two germline ends. Germline CDR1 is GTSNPN and CDR2 is SVGIG (reference sequence). CDR3 region: CAWSTGTDTQYF. The CDR3 region has the DNA TGTGCCTGGAGTACCGGGACAGATACGCAGTATTTT.

The J gene is TRBJ2-5, the V gene TRBV5-8, with 9 bases matching TRBD1. CDR3 length equals 16 residues. V lost 0 bases and J lost 4; bases outside the gene matches: 7. CDR1 is SGHTS and CDR2 is YDEGEE in the germline V gene. The CDR3 region has the DNA TGTGCCAGCAGCTTGGAGCGGGGACAGGGAGGAGAGACCCAGTACTTC. It codes for CASSLERGQGGETQYF.

The rearrangement uses TRBV2 and TRBJ1-6; no firm D call. Germline V gives CDR1 SNHLY, CDR2 FYNNEI. Trimming removed 2 bases at V and 12 bases at J, with 11 bases between. There are 13 residues in the CDR3. The CDR3 DNA is TGTGCCAGCAGTGAATTCTGGCGGAGACCCCTCCACTTT. It codes for CASSEFWRRPLHF.

The chain recombines TRBV5-1 with TRBJ1-1, with 10 bases aligning to TRBD1. V shed 4 bases, J shed 3 bases, and the junction held 9 bases outside the gene matches. The CDR3 loop spans 16 amino acids. Per germline, CDR1 SGHRS and CDR2 YFSETQ. The CDR3 reads CASSLGTGAPYTEAFF. CDR3 DNA sequence: TGCGCCAGCAGCCTGGGGACAGGGGCTCCTTACACTGAAGCTTTCTTT.

This clonotype appeared many times. The rearrangement uses TRBV7-9 and TRBJ2-1, with 7 bases aligning to TRBD2. The CDR3 covers 15 residues. The junction had 8 bases not matched to a gene; V was cut back by 4 bases and J by 5 bases. Germline values: CDR1 SEHNR, CDR2 FQNEAQ (reference sequence). The CDR3 reads CASSSGTNFDNEQFF. CDR3 DNA sequence: TGTGCCAGCAGCTCCGGGACTAATTTTGACAATGAGCAGTTCTTC.

This clonotype was seen more than once but under ten times. This chain uses TRBV7-2 with TRBJ2-7; the D gene is possibly TRBD2 (7 bases). The CDR3 contains 15 residues. V lost 0 bases, J lost 2 bases, and 11 bases lay in between. Germline CDR1 and CDR2: SGHTA and FQGNSA. CDR3 loop: CASSLARGPTYEQYF. The CDR3 DNA sequence: TGTGCCAGCAGCTTAGCGCGGGGGCCCACCTACGAGCAGTACTTC. The full variable domain, its missing parts supplied by reference TRBV7-2 and TRBJ2-7, is GAGVSQSPSNKVTEKGKDVELRCDPISGHTALYWYRQSLGQGLEFLIYFQGNSAPDKSGLPSDRFSAERTGGSVSTLTIQRTQQEDSAVYLCASSLARGPTYEQYFGPGTRLTVT.

In this sample, this clonotype turned up a few times. The chain is built from TRBV20-1 and TRBJ1-5, with D uncertain. The CDR3 runs to 15 residues. The V end was cut by 0 bases, the J end by 3 bases, with 12 bases between. CDR1 is DFQATT and CDR2 is SNEGSKA in the germline V gene (reference sequence). This chain's CDR3 is CSARDNWQVNQPQHF. DNA of the CDR3: TGCAGTGCTAGAGATAATTGGCAGGTCAATCAGCCCCAGCATTTT.

This clonotype was seen a few times. V is TRBV23-1 and J is TRBJ2-6, with D perhaps assigned TRBD1 or TRBD2 (5 bases each). TRBV23-1 is an ORF, and what it does is uncertain. V lost 0 bases to trimming and J lost 2 bases, with 8 bases between them. The length of the CDR3 is 16 residues. The CDR3 DNA sequence: TGCGCCAGCAGTCAATCGGGGGAGACTGGGGCCAACGTCCTGACTTTC. It codes for CASSQSGETGANVLTF.

This clonotype was counted only a few times. The chain employs TRBV2 and TRBJ1-5; tentative D call: TRBD1 (5 bases). Trimming cost V 6 bases and J 0 bases, with 12 bases left between them. CDR1 and CDR2 from the germline V gene are SNHLY and FYNNEI. The CDR3 covers 15 residues. The CDR3 nucleotides are TGTGCCAGCAGACGATCAGGGCATAGCAATCAGCCCCAGCATTTT. The encoded protein is CASRRSGHSNQPQHF.

The gene calls are TRBV20-1 and TRBJ2-7, with 8 positions matching TRBD1. The V and J ends lost 1 base and 5 bases, in that order; junction bases with no gene match: 7. There are 14 residues in the CDR3. Germline CDR1 DFQATT, CDR2 SNEGSKA (reference sequence). CDR3 region: CSARGWTGNDEQYF. The CDR3, as DNA: TGCAGTGCTAGAGGTTGGACAGGGAATGACGAGCAGTACTTC.

This rearrangement joins TRBV20-1 to TRBJ2-5; D gene uncertain. Germline loops: CDR1 DFQATT, CDR2 SNEGSKA (reference sequence). V lost 4 bases and J 0 bases, leaving 12 bases between the germline ends. The CDR3 contains 14 residues. The CDR3 is CSAMDTFNQETQYF. The CDR3 DNA reads TGCAGTGCTATGGATACGTTTAACCAAGAGACCCAGTACTTC.

This clonotype was seen ten or more times. The chain combines TRBV12-3 or TRBV12-4 with TRBJ2-2; the D is unclear. The CDR3 consists of 13 residues. Trimming cost V 5 bases and J 2 bases, with 6 bases left between them. The CDR3 here is CASSRLNTGELFF. The CDR3, as DNA: TGTGCCAGCAGTCGATTAAACACCGGGGAGCTGTTTTTT.

In its sample, this clonotype was seen a few times. This CDR3 is CASSLWYRGPGNTEAFF. CDR3 DNA sequence: TGTGCCAGCAGCTTATGGTACAGGGGGCCGGGGAACACTGAAGCTTTCTTT. This chain connects TRBV7-2 to TRBJ1-1; 9 nucleotides line up with TRBD1. Trimming at V came to 2 bases and at J to 1 base, leaving 8 bases not matched to a gene. This CDR3 is built from 17 residues. Germline CDR1 and CDR2: SGHTA and FQGNSA.

V gene TRBV19 combines with J gene TRBJ2-1; tentatively, D is TRBD2 (6 bases). Germline V gives CDR1 LNHDA, CDR2 SQIVND (reference sequence). This CDR3 contains 13 residues. V was trimmed by 7 bases and J by 9 bases, leaving 16 bases between them. This CDR3 reads CASNERALGEQFF. The CDR3 DNA reads TGTGCCAGTAATGAGCGGGCATTGGGTGAGCAGTTCTTC.

V and J are TRBV7-9 and TRBJ1-1, with a tentative D call TRBD1 (6 bases). The germline V gene has CDR1 SEHNR and CDR2 FQNEAQ (reference sequence). The CDR3 runs to 15 residues. With 1 base removed from V and 1 base from J, the gap between germline ends came to 10 bases. The CDR3 is CASSLGGTRNTEAFF. The DNA of the CDR3 is TGTGCCAGCAGCTTAGGCGGGACAAGGAACACTGAAGCTTTCTTT.

This chain joins TRBV29-1 and TRBJ2-5; D may be TRBD2 (5 bases). CDR3 size: 12 residues. Trimming pared 5 bases from V and 5 bases from J, leaving 12 bases between. Germline V gives CDR1 SQVTM, CDR2 ANQGSEA. CDR3 sequence: CSVSSGRETQYF. The CDR3 DNA follows: TGCAGCGTTTCTTCGGGAAGGGAGACCCAGTACTTC.

This clonotype was counted between two and nine times. The rearrangement links TRBV12-3 or TRBV12-4 to TRBJ2-3; TRBD2 aligns across 7 bases. Losses at the gene ends were 4 bases for V and 1 base for J; bases not matched to a gene: 8. There are 16 residues in the CDR3. This CDR3 is CASSWGGVPGTDTQYF. DNA of the CDR3: TGTGCCAGCAGTTGGGGAGGGGTTCCAGGCACAGATACGCAGTATTTT.

This rearrangement joins TRBV7-6 to TRBJ2-3; perhaps TRBD2 as D (7 bases). Per germline, CDR1 SGHVS and CDR2 FNYEAQ. The ends were cut back, 3 bases at V and 0 bases at J, with 13 bases in the middle. This CDR3 is 16 amino acids long. CDR3 nucleotide sequence: TGTGCCAGCAGCTTGGTGGGGGGGCAGAGCACAGATACGCAGTATTTT. The encoded protein is CASSLVGGQSTDTQYF.

The genes are TRBV7-2 and TRBJ2-3; 9 bases line up with TRBD2. V was clipped by 1 base and J by 3 bases; unmatched bases: 8. Germline V gene lookup returns CDR1 SGHTA and CDR2 FQGNSA. CDR3 size: 17 residues. In DNA form, the CDR3 reads TGTGCCAGCAGCTTAGTGATTAGCGGGAGCCTTACAGATACGCAGTATTTT. Its protein is CASSLVISGSLTDTQYF. Together with reference TRBV7-2 and TRBJ2-3, the CDR3 gives the full variable domain: GAGVSQSPSNKVTEKGKDVELRCDPISGHTALYWYRQSLGQGLEFLIYFQGNSAPDKSGLPSDRFSAERTGGSVSTLTIQRTQQEDSAVYLCASSLVISGSLTDTQYFGPGTRLTVL.

J is TRBJ2-7 and V is TRBV12-3 or TRBV12-4; D ambiguous. The CDR3 length is 14 residues. V was cut by 3 bases and J by 2 bases, with 11 bases left in between. This CDR3 reads CASSFSATTYEQYF. The DNA of the CDR3 is TGTGCCAGCAGTTTCTCGGCGACAACCTACGAGCAGTACTTC.

This clonotype has more than one count but fewer than ten. V usage is TRBV5-1 and J usage is TRBJ1-1; unclear D gene. Germline CDR1 SGHRS, CDR2 YFSETQ. Trimming shortened V by 0 bases and J by 1 base, and 7 bases separated the two germline ends. CDR3 length: 14 residues. As DNA, the CDR3 is TGCGCCAGCAGCTTGGGGTCCTCGAACACTGAAGCTTTCTTT. Its protein is CASSLGSSNTEAFF.

The chain combines TRBV5-3 with TRBJ2-1, with D unresolved. TRBV5-3 is designated an ORF whose function remains uncertain. The CDR3 totals 14 residues. Trimming took 0 bases from V and 1 from J, leaving 5 bases between them. The CDR3 nucleotides are TGTGCCAGAAGCTTGGGCAGGTCCTACAATGAGCAGTTCTTC. The encoded protein is CARSLGRSYNEQFF.

This clonotype has a count of ten or more. The J gene is TRBJ2-2, the V gene TRBV5-1; D is uncertain. Trimming shortened V by 4 bases and J by 0 bases, and 13 bases separated the two germline ends. Germline V lookup: CDR1 SGHRS, CDR2 YFSETQ. This CDR3 has 16 amino acids. The CDR3 spells CASSPQQTSNTGELFF. In nucleotides, the CDR3 is TGCGCCAGCAGCCCACAACAGACTTCGAACACCGGGGAGCTGTTTTTT.

Concerning this clonotype: At one of its ends the junction is not consistent with the germline gene, which may arise from a read error. The chain links TRBV29-1 to TRBJ1-5; weak D call: TRBD1 (5 bases). The CDR3 totals 12 residues. The V gene's germline CDR1 is SQVTM and CDR2 ANQGSEA. In DNA, the CDR3 is TGCAGCGTCCGGGACTCCAATCAGCCCCAGCGTTTT. It codes for CSVRDSNQPQRF.

The chain uses TRBV2 and TRBJ2-4; D is possibly TRBD1 (6 bases). Germline CDR1 and CDR2: SNHLY and FYNNEI. This CDR3 is 12 amino acids long. V was trimmed by 7 bases and J by 10 bases, leaving 14 bases between them. CDR3 DNA sequence: TGTGCCAGCACCCTGGCAGGGGCTATTCAGTACTTC. As protein: CASTLAGAIQYF. Full variable domain (remainder filled in from reference TRBV2 and TRBJ2-4): EPEVTQTPSHQVTQMGQEVILRCVPISNHLYFYWYRQILGQKVEFLVSFYNNEISEKSEIFDDQFSVERPDGSNFTLKIRSTKLEDSAMYFCASTLAGAIQYFGAGTRLSVL.

The V call is TRBV20-1, the J call TRBJ1-2; the D is unclear. This CDR3 region has 16 residues. The germline gives CDR1 DFQATT, CDR2 SNEGSKA (reference sequence). Trimming pared 0 bases from V and 2 bases from J, leaving 16 bases between. The CDR3: CSARDTAFHLNYGYTF. The CDR3 DNA follows: TGCAGTGCTAGAGATACGGCCTTCCACCTAAACTATGGCTACACCTTC.

The rearrangement links TRBV7-9 to TRBJ2-7, with D perhaps TRBD2 (6 bases). The V gene lost 5 bases and the J gene lost 7 bases, with 18 bases spanning the gap. This CDR3 comprises 14 residues. The germline CDR1 and CDR2 sequences are SEHNR and FQNEAQ (reference sequence). CDR3 sequence: CASSPTYTGDEQYF. In DNA form, the CDR3 reads TGTGCCAGCAGCCCCACATACACGGGGGATGAGCAGTACTTC.

J is TRBJ2-3 and V is TRBV6-5; TRBD1 might be the D (5 bases). Per the germline V gene, CDR1 is MNHEY and CDR2 is SVGAGI. V was clipped by 2 bases and J by 0 bases, with 12 bases between them. The CDR3 is 16 residues long. CDR3 residues: CASSYAGPTSTDTQYF. DNA for the CDR3: TGTGCCAGCAGTTACGCAGGGCCCACTAGCACAGATACGCAGTATTTT.

This chain links TRBV5-1 with TRBJ2-2; D is perhaps TRBD1 (6 bases). Germline V lookup: CDR1 SGHRS, CDR2 YFSETQ. V lost 4 bases, J lost 5 bases, and 15 bases lay in between. This CDR3 spans 15 amino acids. The CDR3 region is CASSDNRVGTGELFF. CDR3 DNA: TGCGCCAGCAGCGACAACAGGGTTGGAACCGGGGAGCTGTTTTTT.

A few counts support this clonotype. The chain has TRBV6-2 or TRBV6-3 and TRBJ1-6; perhaps TRBD1 as D (5 bases). V gave up 2 bases and J gave up 11 bases, with 16 bases separating them. Germline V gene lookup returns CDR1 MNHEY and CDR2 SVGEGT. The CDR3 spans 15 residues. The CDR3 DNA reads as TGTGCCAGCAGTTACGAGGCAGGGTCCGCGACACCCCTCCACTTT. This encodes CASSYEAGSATPLHF.

This chain connects TRBV3-1 to TRBJ2-5; 8 bases match TRBD2. V shed 3 bases, J shed 4 bases, and the junction held 19 bases outside the gene matches. Germline V gene data show CDR1 as LGHDT and CDR2 as YNNKEL (reference sequence). The CDR3 extends over 19 amino acids. CDR3: CASSHFASSGTQPRETQYF. The CDR3 nucleotides are TGTGCCAGCAGCCATTTTGCTAGTAGCGGGACCCAGCCACGAGAGACCCAGTACTTC.